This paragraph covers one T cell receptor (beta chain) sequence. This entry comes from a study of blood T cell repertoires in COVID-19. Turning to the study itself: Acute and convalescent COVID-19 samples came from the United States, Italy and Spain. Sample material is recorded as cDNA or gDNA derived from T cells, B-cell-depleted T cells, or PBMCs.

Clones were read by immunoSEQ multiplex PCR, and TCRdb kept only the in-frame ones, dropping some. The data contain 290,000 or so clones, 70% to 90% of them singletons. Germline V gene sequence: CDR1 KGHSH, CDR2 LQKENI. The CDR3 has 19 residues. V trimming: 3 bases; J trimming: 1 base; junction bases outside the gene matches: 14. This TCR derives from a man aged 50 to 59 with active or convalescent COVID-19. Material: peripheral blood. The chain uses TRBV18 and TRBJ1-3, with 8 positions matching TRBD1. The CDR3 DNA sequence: TGTGCCAGCTCACCCCTCCAACTGACAGGGGAGAGTTCTGGAAACACCATATATTTT. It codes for CASSPLQLTGESSGNTIYF. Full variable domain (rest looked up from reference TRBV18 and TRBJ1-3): NAGVMQNPRHLVRRRGQEARLRCSPMKGHSHVYWYRQLPEEGLKFMVYLQKENIIDESGMPKERFSAEFPKEGPSILRIQQVVRGDSAAYFCASSPLQLTGESSGNTIYFGEGSWLTVV.